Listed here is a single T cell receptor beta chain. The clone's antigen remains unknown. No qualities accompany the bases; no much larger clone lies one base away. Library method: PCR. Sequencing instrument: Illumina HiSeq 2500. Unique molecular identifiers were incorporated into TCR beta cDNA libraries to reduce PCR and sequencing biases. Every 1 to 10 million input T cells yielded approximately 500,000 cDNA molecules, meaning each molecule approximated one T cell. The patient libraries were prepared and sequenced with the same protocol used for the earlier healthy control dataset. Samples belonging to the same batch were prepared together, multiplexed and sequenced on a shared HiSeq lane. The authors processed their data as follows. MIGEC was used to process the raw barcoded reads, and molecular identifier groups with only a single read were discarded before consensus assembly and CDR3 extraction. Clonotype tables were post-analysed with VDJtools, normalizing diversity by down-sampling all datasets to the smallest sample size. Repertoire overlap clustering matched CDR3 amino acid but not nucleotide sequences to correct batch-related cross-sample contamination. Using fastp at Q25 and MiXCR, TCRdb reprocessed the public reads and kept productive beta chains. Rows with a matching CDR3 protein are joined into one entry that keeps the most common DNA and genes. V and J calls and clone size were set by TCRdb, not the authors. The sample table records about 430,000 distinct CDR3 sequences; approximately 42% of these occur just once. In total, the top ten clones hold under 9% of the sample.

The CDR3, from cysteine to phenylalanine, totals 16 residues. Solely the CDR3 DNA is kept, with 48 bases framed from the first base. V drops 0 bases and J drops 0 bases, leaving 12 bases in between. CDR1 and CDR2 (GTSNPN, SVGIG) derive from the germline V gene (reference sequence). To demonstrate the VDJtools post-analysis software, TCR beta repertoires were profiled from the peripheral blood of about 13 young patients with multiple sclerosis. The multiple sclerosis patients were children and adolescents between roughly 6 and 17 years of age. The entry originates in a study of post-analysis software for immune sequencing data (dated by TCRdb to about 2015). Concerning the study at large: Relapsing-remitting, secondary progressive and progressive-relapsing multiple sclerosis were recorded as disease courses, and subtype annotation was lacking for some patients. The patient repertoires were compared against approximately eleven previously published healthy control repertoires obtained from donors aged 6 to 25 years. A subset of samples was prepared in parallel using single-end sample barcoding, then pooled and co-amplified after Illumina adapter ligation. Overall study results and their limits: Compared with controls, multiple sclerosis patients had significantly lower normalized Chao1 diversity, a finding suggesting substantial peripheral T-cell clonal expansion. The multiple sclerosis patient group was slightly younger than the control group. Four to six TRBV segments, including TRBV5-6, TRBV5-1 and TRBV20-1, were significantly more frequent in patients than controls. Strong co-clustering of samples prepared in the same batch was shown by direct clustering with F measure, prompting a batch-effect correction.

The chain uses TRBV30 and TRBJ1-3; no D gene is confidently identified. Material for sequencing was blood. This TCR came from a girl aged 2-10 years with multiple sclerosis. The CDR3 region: CAWSVFSRISGNTIYF. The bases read TGTGCCTGGAGTGTATTTTCCCGGATCTCTGGAAACACCATATATTTT.